This T cell receptor (beta chain) was documented in a study of regulatory T cells in long-lasting Graves disease. There are many counts of this clonotype. From germline, CDR1 is DFQATT and CDR2 SNEGSKA (reference sequence). Trimming removed 5 bases from V and 11 bases from J; junction bases left unmatched: 8. This CDR3 is built from 11 residues. The TCR beta library used iRepertoire HTBI primers with Arm-PCR amplification of CDR3. MiXCR was run by TCRdb on the multiplex PCR reads, yielding one entry per CDR3 protein. Altogether hundreds of thousands of distinct CDR3 sequences are present, 20% being singletons, with the ten largest covering less than 9%. The time point here: persistent/refractory GD, antithyroid drugs over 5 years with positive TRAb. RNA isolated from PBMCs was used to make the TCR library.

The sequenced sample was peripheral blood mononuclear cells (PBMCs), obtained when the disease was refractory, from a patient treated with antithyroid drugs. The rearrangement joins TRBV20-1 to TRBJ1-1, with 7 bases aligning to TRBD1. This sequence was found in a female donor with Graves disease. This CDR3 reads CSASRGDKAFF. CDR3 nucleotides: TGCAGTGCTTCCAGGGGGGATAAGGCTTTCTTT.